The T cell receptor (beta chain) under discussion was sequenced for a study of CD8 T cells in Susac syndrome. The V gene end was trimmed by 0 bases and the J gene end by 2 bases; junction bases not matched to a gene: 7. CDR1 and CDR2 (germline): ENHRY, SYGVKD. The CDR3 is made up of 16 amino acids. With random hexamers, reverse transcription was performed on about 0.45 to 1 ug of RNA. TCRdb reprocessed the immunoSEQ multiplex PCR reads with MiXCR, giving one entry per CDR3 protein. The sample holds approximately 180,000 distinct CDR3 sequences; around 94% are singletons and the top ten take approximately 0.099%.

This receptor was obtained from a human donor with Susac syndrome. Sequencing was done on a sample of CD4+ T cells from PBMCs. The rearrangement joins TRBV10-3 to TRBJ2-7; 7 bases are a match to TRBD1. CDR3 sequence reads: CAISESRGTVTYEQYF. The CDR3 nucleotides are TGTGCCATCAGTGAGTCGAGAGGGACAGTAACCTACGAGCAGTACTTC.